A selection of T cell receptor beta chains follows, all from one sample in a study of shared clonotypes between healthy human individuals. Assay: immunoSEQ multiplex PCR; the TCRdb copy retains only in-frame clones and omits some. Of over a million clones in the sample, roughly 96% are singletons; the top ten hold roughly 1.2%. The sequenced material came from naive CD4+ T cells sorted from blood. The source is a man aged 25-40 years in good health. Both conserved end residues are part of each CDR3. D genes are given only for firm matches. The size of a clone is reported for some rows only, either as once, few or many, or as a class for expanded clones.

d_call	cdr3_length	v_call	clone_size	j_call	cdr3_aa	cdr3_nt
.	16	TRBV19	.	TRBJ2-3	CASSLNRGLSTDTQYF	TGTGCCAGTAGTCTAAACAGGGGACTTAGCACAGATACGCAGTATTTT
.	15	TRBV5-4	once	TRBJ1-4	CASSSGGPTNEKLFF	TGTGCCAGCAGCTCGGGGGGCCCAACTAATGAAAAACTGTTTTTT
TRBD1	15	TRBV30	.	TRBJ1-3	CAWSVPTGEGNTIYF	TGTGCCTGGAGTGTACCGACAGGGGAAGGAAACACCATATATTTT
.	14	TRBV19	.	TRBJ2-7	CASSIYGSSHEQYF	TGTGCCAGTAGTATCTACGGGAGTAGCCACGAGCAGTACTTC
.	14	TRBV7-8	.	TRBJ2-3	CASSPGAHTDTQYF	TGTGCCAGCAGCCCAGGGGCTCACACAGATACGCAGTATTTT
.	14	TRBV10-2	.	TRBJ2-7	CASTLTGPAGEQYF	TGCGCCAGCACACTAACCGGGCCCGCAGGGGAGCAGTACTTC
TRBD1	17	TRBV5-1	.	TRBJ1-1	CASSLGGTEGMNTEAFF	TGCGCCAGCAGCTTAGGAGGGACAGAGGGCATGAACACTGAAGCTTTCTTT
.	14	TRBV7-9	.	TRBJ2-7	CASSFQGAGDEQYF	TGTGCCAGCAGCTTCCAGGGCGCCGGGGACGAGCAGTACTTC
TRBD1	13	TRBV2	.	TRBJ2-7	CASTMGQAGEQYF	TGTGCCAGCACCATGGGACAGGCAGGCGAGCAGTACTTC
.	17	TRBV18	.	TRBJ2-1	CASSRGLSRGVEIEQFF	TGTGCCAGCTCACGCGGACTAAGCCGCGGTGTTGAGATTGAGCAGTTCTTC
TRBD1	17	TRBV2	.	TRBJ2-3	CASSEAPRGRGTDTQYF	TGTGCCAGCAGTGAAGCCCCCAGGGGGCGCGGTACAGATACGCAGTATTTT
.	14	TRBV6-4	.	TRBJ2-2	CASRSHWNTGELFF	TGTGCCAGCAGGTCTCATTGGAATACCGGGGAGCTGTTTTTT
.	16	TRBV21-1	few	TRBJ2-7	CASSKGWGRVGYEQYF	TGTGCCAGCAGCAAAGGGTGGGGCAGAGTAGGCTACGAGCAGTACTTC
.	15	TRBV19	.	TRBJ1-5	CASSIDQGINQPQHF	TGTGCCAGTAGTATAGATCAGGGGATCAATCAGCCCCAGCATTTT
.	16	TRBV28	.	TRBJ1-5	CASSLLGRGGNQPQHF	TGTGCCAGCAGTTTATTGGGCCGTGGGGGGAATCAGCCCCAGCATTTT
.	15	TRBV5-4	.	TRBJ2-1	CASSFLLRNHNEQFF	TGTGCCAGCAGCTTCCTTCTCAGGAATCACAATGAGCAGTTCTTC